This TCR beta chain was captured in a study of metastatic and nonmetastatic thyroid tumors. TCRdb called clones again from the PCR reads with MiXCR. The table lists 25,000 to 35,000 clones, 25% to 30% of them singletons. Each patient came to thyroid surgery without any prior treatment (of any kind). The CDR3 runs 15 residues. Germline CDR1 SGHRS, CDR2 YFSETQ. V was pared by 1 base and J by 0 bases, with 8 bases between. The genes are TRBV5-1 and TRBJ2-1; D not resolved. The sequencing input was blood. This sequence was found in a female donor with papillary thyroid cancer or a benign thyroid nodule (not recorded which). Some clones in this sample may be carry-over from other donors' samples. CDR3 DNA: TGCGCCAGCAGCTTGACGGGCGACTCCTACAATGAGCAGTTCTTC. Protein product: CASSLTGDSYNEQFF.